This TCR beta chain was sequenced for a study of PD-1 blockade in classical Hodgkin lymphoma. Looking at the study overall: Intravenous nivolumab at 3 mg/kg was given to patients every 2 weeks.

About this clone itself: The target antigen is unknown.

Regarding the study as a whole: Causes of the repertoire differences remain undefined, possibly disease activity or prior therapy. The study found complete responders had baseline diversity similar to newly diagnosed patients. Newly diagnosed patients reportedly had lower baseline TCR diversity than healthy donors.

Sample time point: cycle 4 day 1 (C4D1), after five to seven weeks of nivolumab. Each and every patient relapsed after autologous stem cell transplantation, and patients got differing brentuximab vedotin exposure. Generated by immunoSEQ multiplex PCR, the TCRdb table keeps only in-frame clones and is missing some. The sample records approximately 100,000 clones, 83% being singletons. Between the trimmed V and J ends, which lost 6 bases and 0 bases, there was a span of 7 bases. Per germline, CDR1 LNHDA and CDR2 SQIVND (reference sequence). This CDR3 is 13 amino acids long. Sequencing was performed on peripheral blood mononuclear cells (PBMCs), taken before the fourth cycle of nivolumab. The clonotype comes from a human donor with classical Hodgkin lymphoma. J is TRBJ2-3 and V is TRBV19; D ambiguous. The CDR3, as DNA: TGTGCCAGTAGATTAGTGAGCACAGATACGCAGTATTTT. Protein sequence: CASRLVSTDTQYF. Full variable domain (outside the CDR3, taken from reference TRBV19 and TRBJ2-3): DGGITQSPKYLFRKEGQNVTLSCEQNLNHDAMYWYRQDPGQGLRLIYYSQIVNDFQKGDIAEGYSVSREKKESFPLTVTSAQKNPTAFYLCASRLVSTDTQYFGPGTRLTVL.